Presented here are 32 T cell receptor beta chains from one specimen sequenced in a study of cytomegalovirus exposure and HLA in healthy donors. A multiplex PCR was run with 60 Vbeta primers and 13 Jbeta primers. Generated by immunoSEQ multiplex PCR, the TCRdb table keeps only in-frame clones and is missing some. The table includes 200,000 or so clones, roughly four fifths detected once. Sample: PBMCs. These TCRs come from a girl under 18 in good health and CMV-seronegative.

This rearrangement joins TRBV9 to TRBJ2-3, with a weak D call TRBD1 (5 bases). Trimming removed 4 bases from V and 0 bases from J, with 9 bases in between. Germline CDR1 reads SGDLS; CDR2 reads YYNGEE. This CDR3 is 14 amino acids long. CDR3 sequence (DNA): TGTGCCAGCAGCCCCGACAGTAGCACAGATACGCAGTATTTT. Residues: CASSPDSSTDTQYF.

This chain connects TRBV7-2 to TRBJ2-1; D perhaps matches TRBD2 (5 bases). Germline V gene data show CDR1 as SGHTA and CDR2 as FQGNSA. The CDR3 has 17 amino acids. Trimming stripped 5 bases from V and 0 bases from J, with 17 bases between. The DNA of the CDR3 is TGTGCCAGCAGCCCCCTCGGGATAGCGTCCTCCTACAATGAGCAGTTCTTC. Its translation: CASSPLGIASSYNEQFF.

In this sample, this clone turned up once. The V gene is TRBV18, the J gene TRBJ1-1, with D possibly TRBD1 on 5 matching bases. The ends were cut back, 1 base at V and 4 bases at J, with 10 bases in the middle. The CDR3 is 14 residues long. CDR1 is KGHSH and CDR2 is LQKENI in the germline V gene. The CDR3 spells CASSPRAQGTEAFF. The CDR3 DNA sequence: TGTGCCAGCTCACCACGGGCCCAGGGCACTGAAGCTTTCTTT.

The chain employs TRBV7-8 and TRBJ1-4, with 7 bases that match TRBD1. Trimming removed 1 base from V and 5 bases from J; junction bases left unmatched: 4. From germline, CDR1 is SGHVS and CDR2 FQNEAQ. This CDR3 region has 15 residues. The CDR3 DNA reads TGTGCCAGCAGCTTAGGTGGGACAGCGAATGAAAAACTGTTTTTT. Translating it yields CASSLGGTANEKLFF.

V gene TRBV28 combines with J gene TRBJ2-1, with 7 bases matching TRBD2. Trimming at V came to 10 bases and at J to 3 bases, leaving 9 bases not matched to a gene. The CDR3 consists of 14 residues. The germline V gene has CDR1 MDHEN and CDR2 SYDVKM. CDR3 nucleotide sequence: TGTGCCACTAGCGGAGACCCCAACTACAATGAGCAGTTCTTC. Protein product: CATSGDPNYNEQFF.

The V call is TRBV15, the J call TRBJ2-6; unclear D gene. Trimming stripped 3 bases from V and 1 base from J, with 10 bases between. CDR1 and CDR2 (germline): LNHNV, YYDKDF (reference sequence). The CDR3 consists of 16 residues. CDR3 DNA sequence: TGTGCCACCAGCAGGAGAGTGATTTCTGGGGCCAACGTCCTGACTTTC. This translates into CATSRRVISGANVLTF.

The chain couples TRBV4-1 to TRBJ2-2; 9 bases align to TRBD1. Looked up from germline, CDR1 is MGHRA and CDR2 is YSYEKL. V dropped 7 bases and J dropped 2; count of bases not matched to a gene: 11. This CDR3 comprises 17 residues. CDR3 nucleotides: TGCGCCAGCACCCGGACAGGGGAAAAGGGTAACACCGGGGAGCTGTTTTTT. Protein product: CASTRTGEKGNTGELFF.

V gene TRBV10-3 combines with J gene TRBJ1-2, with TRBD1 as a possible D gene (6 bases). V was cut by 1 base and J by 4 bases, with 10 bases left in between. The V gene's germline CDR1 is ENHRY and CDR2 SYGVKD. The CDR3 totals 14 residues. CDR3: CAISELQGTYGYTF. Written as DNA, the CDR3 is TGTGCCATCAGTGAGTTACAGGGAACCTATGGCTACACCTTC.

The chain combines TRBV28 with TRBJ1-2, with no clear D. V was pared by 1 base and J by 0 bases, with 9 bases between. Germline CDR1 reads MDHEN; CDR2 reads SYDVKM. The length of the CDR3 is 15 residues. CDR3 DNA sequence: TGTGCCAGCAGTTTATCGGGGAGGGCTAACTATGGCTACACCTTC. Translating gives CASSLSGRANYGYTF.

V is TRBV18 and J is TRBJ2-5, with a weak D call TRBD1 (5 bases). The ends were cut back, 4 bases at V and 5 bases at J, with 11 bases in the middle. Germline-derived CDR1 and CDR2 are KGHSH and LQKENI. The CDR3 runs 13 residues. CDR3 loop: CASSQGLGETQYF. As DNA, the CDR3 is TGTGCCAGCTCACAGGGGTTGGGCGAGACCCAGTACTTC.

This chain uses TRBV6-5 with TRBJ1-1; D gene ambiguous. CDR3 length equals 13 residues. The V and J ends lost 6 bases and 0 bases respectively, with 8 bases between them. CDR1 MNHEY and CDR2 SVGAGI come from the germline V gene. The CDR3 here is CASSPGLNTEAFF. CDR3 coding DNA: TGTGCCAGCAGCCCCGGGTTGAACACTGAAGCTTTCTTT.

This clone was picked up one time. V usage is TRBV11-3 and J usage is TRBJ2-5, with D maybe TRBD1 (5 bases). The CDR3 is 14 residues long. From germline, CDR1 is SGHNT and CDR2 YENEEA. Trimming took off 5 bases at V and 2 bases at J, with 12 bases between the two ends. CDR3 nucleotides: TGTGCCAGCAGCCTTTCTAGGGGACAAGAGACCCAGTACTTC. Translation: CASSLSRGQETQYF.

The chain uses TRBV10-3 and TRBJ2-5, with unresolved D. Trimming pared 2 bases from V and 3 bases from J, leaving 4 bases between. The CDR3 sequence is 12 residues long. CDR1 and CDR2 (germline): ENHRY, SYGVKD. The CDR3 loop is CAISEQKETQYF. The CDR3 DNA reads TGTGCCATCAGTGAGCAGAAAGAGACCCAGTACTTC.

The J gene is TRBJ2-7, the V gene TRBV11-1; 8 nucleotides match TRBD1. This CDR3 is built from 14 residues. Germline CDR1 reads SGHAT; CDR2 reads FQDESV (reference sequence). The trim removed 4 bases at V and 3 bases at J, leaving 5 bases unmatched. CDR3 sequence reads: CASSSGGPHYEQYF. The CDR3 DNA reads TGTGCCAGCAGCTCAGGGGGCCCCCACTACGAGCAGTACTTC. The complete variable domain, with remaining parts taken from reference TRBV11-1 and TRBJ2-7, reads EAEVAQSPRYKITEKSQAVAFWCDPISGHATLYWYRQILGQGPELLVQFQDESVVDDSQLPKDRFSAERLKGVDSTLKIQPAELGDSAMYLCASSSGGPHYEQYFGPGTRLTVT.

CDR3 DNA sequence: TGTGCCACCAGCAGAGAGGCAGGACTAGTATCGGGCGAGCAGTACTTC. Its translation: CATSREAGLVSGEQYF. The chain joins TRBV15 to TRBJ2-7, with 7 bases identical to TRBD2. The germline CDR1 and CDR2 sequences are LNHNV and YYDKDF (reference sequence). The junction had 11 bases not matched to a gene; V was cut back by 0 bases and J by 6 bases. The CDR3 loop spans 16 amino acids.

V usage is TRBV30 and J usage is TRBJ2-7; 7 bases are a match to TRBD2. After removal of 4 bases from V and 4 bases from J, the junction contained 4 bases not matched to a gene. Germline V gives CDR1 GTSNPN, CDR2 SVGIG (reference sequence). This CDR3 is built from 12 residues. The CDR3 loop reads CAWNHGGYEQYF. CDR3 coding DNA: TGTGCCTGGAACCACGGGGGGTACGAGCAGTACTTC.

The CDR3 sequence: CASSGSGRTNYGYTF. In DNA, the CDR3 is TGTGCCAGCAGCGGTAGTGGGAGGACTAACTATGGCTACACCTTC. V and J are TRBV7-9 and TRBJ1-2; D unresolved. The CDR3 sequence is 15 residues long. V was trimmed by 5 bases and J by 0 bases, leaving 13 bases between them. CDR1 SEHNR and CDR2 FQNEAQ come from the germline V gene (reference sequence).

Comments on this clone: At one of its ends the junction is not consistent with the germline gene, which may arise from a read error. The chain couples TRBV29-1 to TRBJ2-2; 9 nucleotides match TRBD1. This CDR3 region has 15 residues. The germline CDR1 and CDR2 sequences are SQVTM and ANQGSEA. The DNA for the CDR3 is TGCAGCGTCTTTGCCGGGACAGGGAACGCCGGGGAGCTGTTTTTT. Amino acids: CSVFAGTGNAGELFF.

V usage is TRBV28 and J usage is TRBJ1-5, with unresolved D. Trimming stripped 5 bases from V and 2 bases from J, with 16 bases between. Per the germline V gene, CDR1 is MDHEN and CDR2 is SYDVKM. CDR3 length: 16 amino acids. CDR3 nucleotides: TGTGCCAGCAGTAGTGCCGGTTCCCGGGGCAATCAGCCCCAGCATTTT. It encodes CASSSAGSRGNQPQHF.

This clone was observed a few times. CDR3 in DNA: TGCGCCAGCAGCCGGAGCGGGGTTGGGAACTATGGCTACACCTTC. Protein sequence: CASSRSGVGNYGYTF. The chain links TRBV5-1 to TRBJ1-2; D is unresolved. Between the trimmed V and J ends, which lost 4 bases and 2 bases, there was a span of 15 bases. CDR3 length: 15 residues. In germline, CDR1 is SGHRS, CDR2 YFSETQ.

This clone was seen just once. The rearrangement links TRBV7-9 to TRBJ1-1; TRBD1 agrees at 7 bases. V trimming: 1 base; J trimming: 6 bases; junction bases outside the gene matches: 5. Germline assignment: CDR1 SEHNR and CDR2 FQNEAQ (reference sequence). The CDR3 totals 14 residues. CDR3 region: CASSLVGGTAEAFF. CDR3 DNA sequence: TGTGCCAGCAGCTTAGTAGGAGGGACAGCTGAAGCTTTCTTT.

The rearrangement links TRBV15 to TRBJ1-2, with a tentative D call TRBD1 (6 bases). The CDR3 is made up of 17 amino acids. Trimming took 5 bases from V and 7 from J, leaving 26 bases between them. Germline values: CDR1 LNHNV, CDR2 YYDKDF (reference sequence). CDR3 nucleotides: TGTGCCACCAGCCCAATCCTCCGGGGGGCCCCCGGTATTGGCTACACCTTC. Its translation is CATSPILRGAPGIGYTF.

This clone was detected a few times. V and J are TRBV4-2 and TRBJ1-1; no definite D call. The CDR3 length is 14 residues. Germline values: CDR1 LGHNA, CDR2 YNFKEQ. V was cut by 2 bases and J by 0 bases, with 7 bases left in between. The CDR3 loop is CASSQPNMNTEAFF. CDR3 DNA sequence: TGTGCCAGCAGCCAACCGAACATGAACACTGAAGCTTTCTTT.

The V call is TRBV5-4, the J call TRBJ2-3; D possibly corresponds to TRBD2 (5 bases). The CDR3 covers 17 residues. V lost 3 bases and J 0 bases, leaving 17 bases between the germline ends. Germline assignment: CDR1 SGHNT and CDR2 YYREEE (reference sequence). The CDR3 region has the DNA TGTGCCAGCAGCTCAACCTCGGGAACAACTAGCACAGATACGCAGTATTTT. It yields the protein CASSSTSGTTSTDTQYF.

As to this clone: At one of its ends the junction is not consistent with the germline gene, which may arise from a read error. The chain links TRBV7-3 to TRBJ2-6; no firm D call. Germline V gene sequence: CDR1 SGHTA, CDR2 FQGTGA. The length of the CDR3 is 15 residues. CDR3 in DNA: TGTTCCAGCAGCCGAGGAGACTCTGGGGCCAACGTCCTGACTTTC. It translates to CSSSRGDSGANVLTF.

The chain uses TRBV10-2 and TRBJ1-4, with D possibly matching TRBD1 (5 bases). Germline V CDR1 and CDR2: WSHSY, SAAADI. This CDR3 spans 16 amino acids. Trimming took off 6 bases at V and 1 base at J, with 15 bases between the two ends. The DNA for the CDR3 is TGCGCCAGCAGCCGGCAGGGAAGTGGAACTAATGAAAAACTGTTTTTT. Translated: CASSRQGSGTNEKLFF.

This sequence joins TRBV18 and TRBJ1-5; D is unclear. The V gene's germline CDR1 is KGHSH and CDR2 LQKENI. There are 14 residues in the CDR3. Trimming left V 3 bases short and J 2 bases short, with 8 bases between. The CDR3 loop reads CASSPNAGNQPQHF. CDR3 nucleotide sequence: TGTGCCAGCTCACCGAACGCAGGCAATCAGCCCCAGCATTTT.

This clone was seen only a few times. The rearrangement links TRBV12-2 to TRBJ2-3; TRBD2, as called in the table, went unchecked against the DNA. TRBV12-2 has pseudogene status. CDR3 length: 15 amino acids. The CDR3 loop reads CASRLVCGRLDTQYF. The CDR3 bases are TGTGCAAGTCGCTTAGTATGCGGGAGGTTGGATACGCAGTATTTT.

This clone has just a few counts. In DNA, the CDR3 is TGTGCCAGCAGCTTGACAGGCTATGAAGCTTTCTTT. Translated: CASSLTGYEAFF. This sequence joins TRBV5-6 and TRBJ1-1, with a tentative D call TRBD1 (5 bases). V shed 1 base and J shed 7 bases, with 8 bases lying between them. Germline V gene lookup returns CDR1 SGHDT and CDR2 YYEEEE. The CDR3 is made up of 12 amino acids. The whole variable domain, remainder taken from reference TRBV5-6 and TRBJ1-1, is DAGVTQSPTHLIKTRGQQVTLRCSPKSGHDTVSWYQQALGQGPQFIFQYYEEEERQRGNFPDRFSGHQFPNYSSELNVNALLLGDSALYLCASSLTGYEAFFGQGTRLTVV.

The rearrangement joins TRBV5-6 to TRBJ1-5; D not certain. CDR1 SGHDT and CDR2 YYEEEE come from the germline V gene. Deletions cut 4 bases from V and 5 bases from J, with 10 bases between. This CDR3 contains 13 residues. CDR3 nucleotide sequence: TGTGCCAGCAGCCCGGGATCCGATCAGCCCCAGCATTTT. Translated, it gives CASSPGSDQPQHF.

V and J are TRBV27 and TRBJ2-1; TRBD2 matches at 11 bases. V lost 5 bases to trimming and J lost 9 bases; unmatched junction nucleotides: 9. CDR3 length: 15 residues. Germline V CDR1 and CDR2: MNHEY, SMNVEV (reference sequence). The CDR3 loop reads CASSPTTSGTIEQFF. DNA for the CDR3: TGTGCCAGCAGTCCCACGACTAGCGGGACAATTGAGCAGTTCTTC.

This clone appeared once. J is TRBJ2-7 and V is TRBV6-5; 12 bases match TRBD2. Germline V gives CDR1 MNHEY, CDR2 SVGAGI. This CDR3 region has 15 residues. J lost 4 bases, V lost 2 bases, and 3 bases had no gene match. The CDR3 loop is CASSYRLAGVYEQYF. The CDR3 nucleotides read TGTGCCAGCAGTTACCGACTAGCGGGAGTTTACGAGCAGTACTTC.